Presented here are 32 T cell receptor beta chains from one specimen sequenced in a study of blood T cell repertoires in COVID-19. TCRdb keeps only in-frame clones here, not all; method: immunoSEQ multiplex PCR. The repertoire holds 200,000 to 250,000 clones, with 86% as singletons. Sequences were obtained from peripheral blood. The source is a woman between 50 and 59 years old with COVID-19, enrolled during active disease.

The chain joins TRBV7-9 to TRBJ2-7; 9 nucleotides agree with TRBD2. The germline gives CDR1 SEHNR, CDR2 FQNEAQ (reference sequence). The junction had 5 bases not matched to a gene; V was cut back by 6 bases and J by 5 bases. This CDR3 has 13 residues. The CDR3 loop is CASRPAGGDEQYF. DNA of the CDR3: TGTGCCAGCAGACCCGCGGGGGGGGACGAGCAGTACTTC.

A single count supports this clone. The chain employs TRBV28 and TRBJ1-1, with 7 bases aligning to TRBD1. Trimming at V came to 5 bases and at J to 0 bases, leaving 3 bases not matched to a gene. CDR1 and CDR2 (germline): MDHEN, SYDVKM. CDR3 length equals 14 residues. This CDR3 is CASSEGQLNTEAFF. The CDR3 nucleotides are TGTGCCAGCAGTGAGGGACAGTTGAACACTGAAGCTTTCTTT.

The gene calls are TRBV6-2 or TRBV6-3 and TRBJ2-7; 7 positions match TRBD1. Germline V lookup: CDR1 MNHEY, CDR2 SVGEGT. The CDR3 loop spans 16 amino acids. J was trimmed by 6 bases and V by 2 bases; bases with no gene match: 13. The CDR3 nucleotides are TGTGCCAGCAGTTACGGGGTTCCGACAGGGAGTAGCGAGCAGTACGTC. Translated: CASSYGVPTGSSEQYV.

This rearrangement joins TRBV24-1 to TRBJ2-4; TRBD1 agrees at 10 bases. The CDR3 consists of 15 residues. V was pared by 3 bases and J by 3 bases, with 1 base of the junction left unmatched. Per germline, CDR1 KGHDR and CDR2 SFDVKD. CDR3 sequence (DNA): TGTGCCACCAGTGATGGGACAGGGGACAAAAACATTCAGTACTTC. Protein product: CATSDGTGDKNIQYF.

This sequence joins TRBV5-1 and TRBJ1-1; 8 bases match TRBD1. The germline gives CDR1 SGHRS, CDR2 YFSETQ. The V and J ends lost 4 bases and 4 bases, in that order; junction bases with no gene match: 6. CDR3 length equals 14 residues. The CDR3 here is CASSPQGDATEAFF. Written as DNA, the CDR3 is TGCGCCAGCAGCCCACAGGGGGACGCCACTGAAGCTTTCTTT.

The chain combines TRBV7-9 with TRBJ2-7; D is undetermined. The CDR3 totals 14 residues. V lost 4 bases and J 3 bases, leaving 13 bases between the germline ends. Germline lookup yields CDR1 SEHNR and CDR2 FQNEAQ (reference sequence). CDR3 coding DNA: TGTGCCAGCAGCTCACCTACCGATGGCTACGAGCAGTACTTC. It translates to CASSSPTDGYEQYF.

The chain uses TRBV7-8 and TRBJ1-1, with D tentatively TRBD1 (5 bases). The V end lost 3 bases, the J end lost 8 bases, and 19 bases lay between the germline ends. Germline V lookup: CDR1 SGHVS, CDR2 FQNEAQ. The CDR3 totals 15 residues. DNA for the CDR3: TGTGCCAGCAGCTTTAGCGTGGGGGACTGGACCGAAGCTTTCTTT. It translates to CASSFSVGDWTEAFF.

This chain's CDR3 is CASSQRDSVKQYV. DNA of the CDR3: TGTGCCAGCAGCCAAAGGGACAGTGTCAAGCAGTACGTC. The chain recombines TRBV7-8 with TRBJ2-7, with 7 bases fitting TRBD1. The CDR3 contains 13 residues. The V segment lost 5 bases and the J segment 8 bases; nucleotides outside the gene matches: 9. CDR1 and CDR2 (germline): SGHVS, FQNEAQ.

The chain couples TRBV19 to TRBJ1-3, with TRBD1 identical over 12 bases. Germline-derived CDR1 and CDR2 are LNHDA and SQIVND (reference sequence). V lost 5 bases to trimming and J lost 7 bases; unmatched junction nucleotides: 6. The CDR3 is 15 residues long. CDR3 DNA sequence: TGTGCCAGTAGTCGGCCGGGACAGGGGGCGAACACCATATATTTT. This sequence encodes CASSRPGQGANTIYF.

V is TRBV6-2 or TRBV6-3 and J is TRBJ1-1, with D perhaps TRBD1 (5 bases). CDR1 is MNHEY, CDR2 SVGEGT, per germline. The ends were cut back, 6 bases at V and 4 bases at J, with 21 bases in the middle. The CDR3 consists of 16 residues. The CDR3 DNA reads as TGTGCCAGCAGCCCCCCCTCTCCGATAGGGGCCACTGAAGCTTTCTTT. It specifies CASSPPSPIGATEAFF.

CDR3 region: CASGKDSPESEAFF. The CDR3 DNA sequence: TGCGCCAGCGGAAAGGACAGCCCCGAATCTGAAGCTTTCTTT. This chain joins TRBV5-1 and TRBJ1-1; a weak D match, TRBD1 (6 bases). Germline V gene data show CDR1 as SGHRS and CDR2 as YFSETQ. The V and J ends lost 7 bases and 6 bases respectively, with 19 bases between them. CDR3 length: 14 residues. The full variable domain, with the rest looked up from reference TRBV5-1 and TRBJ1-1, is KAGVTQTPRYLIKTRGQQVTLSCSPISGHRSVSWYQQTPGQGLQFLFEYFSETQRNKGNFPGRFSGRQFSNSRSEMNVSTLELGDSALYLCASGKDSPESEAFFGQGTRLTVV.

The chain recombines TRBV28 with TRBJ1-4; 8 bases are a match to TRBD1. The CDR3 loop spans 15 amino acids. Germline loops: CDR1 MDHEN, CDR2 SYDVKM. With V trimmed by 7 bases and J by 9 bases, 13 bases remained unmatched. DNA for the CDR3: TGTGCCAGCACCAATCTCGACAGGGGAGTGAAAAAACTGTTTTTT. It codes for CASTNLDRGVKKLFF. The full variable domain, completed using reference TRBV28 and TRBJ1-4, is DVKVTQSSRYLVKRTGEKVFLECVQDMDHENMFWYRQDPGLGLRLIYFSYDVKMKEKGDIPEGYSVSREKKERFSLILESASTNQTSMYLCASTNLDRGVKKLFFGSGTQLSVL.

This clone was recorded only once. The chain is built from TRBV18 and TRBJ1-5; D unresolved. The V gene lost 3 bases and the J gene lost 4 bases, with 13 bases spanning the gap. This CDR3 spans 15 amino acids. From germline, CDR1 is KGHSH and CDR2 LQKENI. This CDR3 is CASSPTHQANQPQHF. The DNA for the CDR3 is TGTGCCAGCTCACCCACACACCAGGCTAATCAGCCCCAGCATTTT. The full variable domain, its missing parts supplied by reference TRBV18 and TRBJ1-5, is NAGVMQNPRHLVRRRGQEARLRCSPMKGHSHVYWYRQLPEEGLKFMVYLQKENIIDESGMPKERFSAEFPKEGPSILRIQQVVRGDSAAYFCASSPTHQANQPQHFGDGTRLSIL.

The chain has TRBV6-5 and TRBJ2-7, with 8 nucleotides matching TRBD1. J gave up 2 bases and V 8 bases, and 5 bases lay outside the gene matches. CDR3 length equals 13 residues. Germline-derived CDR1 and CDR2 are MNHEY and SVGAGI. The CDR3 here is CASRWTGTYEQYV. The CDR3, as DNA: TGTGCCAGCCGATGGACAGGGACCTACGAGCAGTACGTC.

This clone occurred a few times. The chain combines TRBV27 with TRBJ2-7; 9 nucleotides match TRBD1. CDR1 and CDR2 from the germline V gene are MNHEY and SMNVEV (reference sequence). There are 13 residues in the CDR3. J gave up 5 bases and V 8 bases, and 7 bases lay outside the gene matches. This CDR3 reads CASSGQGSHEQYF. Here the CDR3 DNA reads TGTGCCAGCTCGGGACAGGGTAGCCACGAGCAGTACTTC.

J is TRBJ1-2 and V is TRBV25-1; 11 nucleotides align to TRBD1. The CDR3 runs to 15 residues. V dropped 3 bases and J dropped 8; count of bases not matched to a gene: 8. Germline V gene sequence: CDR1 MGHDK, CDR2 SYGVNS. CDR3 region: CASSEFGQGAKGYTF. The CDR3 DNA sequence: TGTGCCAGCAGTGAGTTCGGACAGGGGGCGAAAGGCTACACCTTC.

This chain connects TRBV7-8 to TRBJ2-3; 9 bases agree with TRBD1. Trimming at V came to 7 bases and at J to 5 bases, leaving 13 bases not matched to a gene. Germline V CDR1 and CDR2: SGHVS, FQNEAQ. The CDR3 length is 16 residues. The CDR3 is CASIPLTGGRGDTQYF. In DNA form, the CDR3 reads TGTGCCAGCATCCCCTTGACAGGGGGACGAGGAGATACGCAGTATTTT.

The chain uses TRBV2 and TRBJ2-3; 9 bases are a match to TRBD1. The junction had 8 bases not matched to a gene; V was cut back by 8 bases and J by 2 bases. The CDR3 covers 15 residues. Germline V gene sequence: CDR1 SNHLY, CDR2 FYNNEI. In DNA, the CDR3 is TGTGCCAGCCGACCGACAGGGGGTTTCACAGATACGCAGTATTTT. It is translated as CASRPTGGFTDTQYF.

The gene calls are TRBV21-1 and TRBJ2-3; TRBD2, the D gene given by the table, was not confirmed from the DNA. TRBV21-1 is noted as a pseudogene. The CDR3 has 15 residues. The CDR3 spells CASSPVRSSTDTQYF. CDR3 nucleotide sequence: TGTGCCAGCAGCCCGGTGCGGAGTAGCACAGATACGCAGTATTTT.

The rearrangement joins TRBV5-4 to TRBJ1-2; D unresolved. The CDR3 is 15 amino acids. CDR1 and CDR2 (germline): SGHNT, YYREEE (reference sequence). Trimming stripped 1 base from V and 2 bases from J, with 12 bases between. CDR3 sequence reads: CASSLLREGNYGYTF. In nucleotides, the CDR3 is TGTGCCAGCAGCTTGTTAAGGGAGGGAAACTATGGCTACACCTTC. Full variable domain (rest looked up from reference TRBV5-4 and TRBJ1-2): ETGVTQSPTHLIKTRGQQVTLRCSSQSGHNTVSWYQQALGQGPQFIFQYYREEENGRGNFPPRFSGLQFPNYSSELNVNALELDDSALYLCASSLLREGNYGYTFGSGTRLTVV.

The rearrangement joins TRBV10-3 to TRBJ1-5; unclear D gene. Germline values: CDR1 ENHRY, CDR2 SYGVKD. Trimming removed 4 bases from V and 3 bases from J, with 7 bases in between. This CDR3 contains 13 residues. Here the CDR3 reads CAISGPSNQPQHF. The CDR3 region has the DNA TGTGCCATCAGTGGTCCATCCAATCAGCCCCAGCATTTT.

The genes are TRBV2 and TRBJ2-5, with D possibly being TRBD2 (7 bases). Between the trimmed V and J ends, which lost 8 bases and 7 bases, there was a span of 20 bases. The CDR3 is 14 residues long. CDR1 SNHLY and CDR2 FYNNEI come from the germline V gene. CDR3 residues: CASAGLRGGGTQYF. The CDR3 coding sequence is TGTGCCAGCGCGGGGCTACGGGGAGGGGGGACCCAGTACTTC.

The genes are TRBV6-5 and TRBJ2-7; TRBD2 is a possible D gene (5 bases). Per germline, CDR1 MNHEY and CDR2 SVGAGI. The CDR3 consists of 15 residues. Trimming cost V 7 bases and J 3 bases, with 19 bases left between them. CDR3 DNA: TGTGCCAGCACCCAAGACGACCTAGGGAGCTACGAGCAGTACGTC. Its translation is CASTQDDLGSYEQYV.

This chain links TRBV11-3 with TRBJ2-1; 7 nucleotides agree with TRBD2. The CDR3 is 15 amino acids. Germline assignment: CDR1 SGHNT and CDR2 YENEEA. V was pared by 3 bases and J by 2 bases, with 4 bases of the junction left unmatched. CDR3 in DNA: TGTGCCAGCAGCTTCAGCGGGGTCACCTACAATGAGCAGTTCTTC. Its translation: CASSFSGVTYNEQFF.

This chain connects TRBV24-1 to TRBJ1-2; 7 bases align to TRBD1. Germline trimming cut 4 bases from V and 9 bases from J; bases unmatched to any gene: 13. This CDR3 region has 15 residues. CDR1 is KGHDR and CDR2 is SFDVKD in the germline V gene. The CDR3 here is CATSDPGTDGISYTF. CDR3 DNA: TGTGCCACCAGTGACCCGGGGACAGACGGAATTAGCTACACCTTC.

The sample holds many counts of this clone. This chain links TRBV7-9 with TRBJ1-5, with D uncertain. Germline V lookup: CDR1 SEHNR, CDR2 FQNEAQ (reference sequence). This CDR3 has 15 residues. Trimming shortened V by 1 base and J by 3 bases, and 10 bases separated the two germline ends. CDR3 coding DNA: TGTGCCAGCAGCTTAGGGACGGGATACAATCAGCCCCAGCATTTT. Translated: CASSLGTGYNQPQHF.

The V call is TRBV7-8, the J call TRBJ2-7; 8 bases match TRBD2. Germline V gene sequence: CDR1 SGHVS, CDR2 FQNEAQ. The CDR3 is made up of 17 amino acids. V shed 1 base, J shed 4 bases, and the junction held 12 bases outside the gene matches. The CDR3 is CASSLERRRGGTYEQYF. In DNA form, the CDR3 reads TGTGCCAGCAGCTTAGAAAGGCGTCGGGGGGGCACTTACGAGCAGTACTTC.

This clone turned up a few times. The rearrangement uses TRBV7-9 and TRBJ2-1; possible D gene TRBD1, 6 bases. Germline V gene lookup returns CDR1 SEHNR and CDR2 FQNEAQ (reference sequence). V was shortened by 5 bases and J by 7 bases, with 18 bases between the two germline ends. This CDR3 comprises 15 residues. CDR3 amino acids: CASSRLDRFGNEQFF. CDR3 sequence (DNA): TGTGCCAGCAGCCGACTCGACAGGTTCGGGAATGAGCAGTTCTTC.

V usage is TRBV3-1 (or the pseudogene TRBV3-2) and J usage is TRBJ1-4; perhaps TRBD1 as D (6 bases). CDR1 and CDR2 (germline): LGHDT, YNNKEL (reference sequence). Trimming stripped 3 bases from V and 6 bases from J, with 17 bases between. This CDR3 has 16 residues. CDR3 residues: CASSHATGLRYEKLFF. The CDR3 coding sequence is TGTGCCAGCAGCCATGCAACAGGGTTGAGGTATGAAAAACTGTTTTTT.

This chain joins TRBV7-6 and TRBJ1-6; the match to TRBD1 covers 8 bases. CDR1 is SGHVS and CDR2 is FNYEAQ in the germline V gene. Germline trimming cut 1 base from V and 0 bases from J; bases unmatched to any gene: 8. CDR3 length equals 19 residues. The CDR3 is CASSLVRWTGSSYNSPLHF. CDR3 nucleotides: TGTGCCAGCAGCTTAGTACGGTGGACAGGGAGCTCCTATAATTCACCCCTCCACTTT.

This chain uses TRBV6-4 with TRBJ2-7, with TRBD1 identical over 10 bases. The CDR3 is made up of 19 amino acids. Germline CDR1 and CDR2: MRHNA and SNTAGT. Trimming removed 3 bases from V and 5 bases from J; junction bases left unmatched: 19. CDR3 sequence reads: CASSELRGQGSISSHEQYF. For the CDR3, the DNA is TGTGCCAGCAGTGAGTTGAGGGGACAGGGGTCGATCTCATCCCACGAGCAGTACTTC.

The rearrangement joins TRBV19 to TRBJ1-4, with a tentative D call TRBD1 (6 bases). The V end lost 5 bases, the J end lost 2 bases, and 12 bases lay between the germline ends. Per the germline V gene, CDR1 is LNHDA and CDR2 is SQIVND (reference sequence). The CDR3 contains 15 residues. CDR3 bases: TGTGCCAGTAGTCATAACAGGGCTACTAATGAAAAACTGTTTTTT. It encodes CASSHNRATNEKLFF.